This TCR beta chain was sequenced during a study of T cell repertoires in ileal Crohn's disease. Background on the study: Every patient was operated on for stricturing (roughly 61%) or penetrating (about 40%) complications.

V was clipped by 3 bases and J by 1 base; unmatched bases: 7. Germline V CDR1 and CDR2: SQVTM, ANQGSEA. The CDR3 has 15 amino acids. The data were produced by immunoSEQ multiplex PCR, yet TCRdb's version contains in-frame clones alone and is incomplete. Among thousands of clones listed, around 85% were seen once. The chain uses TRBV29-1 and TRBJ2-5; 8 bases agree with TRBD2. This sequence originates from an adult with Crohn's disease. The sample taken for sequencing was ileal tissue. The CDR3 coding sequence is TGCAGCGTTGACACGATAGCGGGGCTCCAAGAGACCCAGTACTTC. This translates into CSVDTIAGLQETQYF.